The 14 T cell receptor beta chains below all came from one sample that was sequenced in a study of metastatic and nonmetastatic thyroid tumors. Using MiXCR, TCRdb reanalyzed the PCR reads. The sample lists approximately 19,000 clones, around 38% occurring once. Patients underwent thyroid surgery, and none had received any treatment before it. Input material: tumor tissue. Receptors were obtained from a female donor with papillary thyroid cancer or a benign thyroid nodule (not recorded which). Some clones in this sample may be carry-over from other donors' samples.

In its sample, this clone was seen a few times. The chain uses TRBV6-2 or TRBV6-3 and TRBJ2-2; D is possibly TRBD2 (5 bases). This CDR3 spans 11 amino acids. The germline CDR1 and CDR2 sequences are MNHEY and SVGEGT. Trimming removed 8 bases from V and 6 bases from J, with 7 bases in between. DNA for the CDR3: TGTGCCAGCCGGCGGGCCGGGGAGCTGTTTTTT. It translates to CASRRAGELFF.

This clone appeared a few times. The chain couples TRBV9 to TRBJ1-1; D is unresolved. This CDR3 contains 15 residues. V lost 3 bases and J lost 3, with 15 bases in between. The germline gives CDR1 SGDLS, CDR2 YYNGEE. The DNA of the CDR3 is TGTGCCAGCAGCGCCGGACCCTCCGAGGACACTGAAGCTTTCTTT. It specifies CASSAGPSEDTEAFF.

This clone has more than one count but fewer than ten. The chain employs TRBV27 and TRBJ2-3; a weak D match, TRBD1 (6 bases). The CDR3 length is 12 residues. CDR1 and CDR2 from the germline V gene are MNHEY and SMNVEV (reference sequence). Trimming cost V 6 bases and J 6 bases, with 10 bases left between them. The CDR3 DNA follows: TGTGCCAGCAGCCCTAGGGGGGATACGCAGTATTTT. It yields the protein CASSPRGDTQYF.

This clone came up a few times. The rearrangement joins TRBV6-1 to TRBJ2-7; D ambiguous. CDR3 length equals 12 residues. Germline CDR1 reads MNHNS; CDR2 reads SASEGT. The ends were cut back, 7 bases at V and 5 bases at J, with 12 bases in the middle. CDR3 region: CASNKRMDEQYF. The CDR3 DNA sequence: TGTGCCAGCAATAAGCGTATGGACGAGCAGTACTTC.

The rearrangement uses TRBV28 and TRBJ1-2, with 9 bases aligning to TRBD1. This CDR3 spans 15 amino acids. Germline CDR1 MDHEN, CDR2 SYDVKM. J lost 2 bases, V lost 6 bases, and 7 bases had no gene match. Here the CDR3 DNA reads TGTGCCAGCAGCGGGACAGGGTTGAAAAACTATGGCTACACCTTC. Translating gives CASSGTGLKNYGYTF.

The V gene is TRBV6-1, the J gene TRBJ2-7, with D possibly being TRBD1 or TRBD2 (6 bases each). This CDR3 is 14 amino acids long. The germline V and J ends were trimmed by 2 bases and 2 bases, with 10 bases remaining between them. The V gene's germline CDR1 is MNHNS and CDR2 SASEGT. The CDR3 is CASSESEGAYEQYF. In nucleotides, the CDR3 is TGTGCCAGCAGTGAATCGGAGGGGGCCTACGAGCAGTACTTC.

The DNA for the CDR3 is TGCGCCAGCAGCCAAGAACCGATTAACACCGGGGAGCTGTTTTTT. Translating gives CASSQEPINTGELFF. This chain joins TRBV4-1 and TRBJ2-2; D is unresolved. Germline CDR1 is MGHRA and CDR2 is YSYEKL. The CDR3 covers 15 residues. Trimming took 0 bases from V and 2 from J, leaving 7 bases between them.

This chain joins TRBV20-1 and TRBJ1-2; D is uncertain. Germline lookup yields CDR1 DFQATT and CDR2 SNEGSKA (reference sequence). The CDR3 loop spans 12 amino acids. V lost 2 bases, J lost 5 bases, and 9 bases lay in between. The CDR3 loop reads CSARHSFYGYTF. The CDR3 region has the DNA TGCAGTGCTAGACACAGCTTTTATGGCTACACCTTC.

The CDR3 DNA follows: TGCAGTGCTAGTAGCGGTCTGAAAGTATCCTACGAGCAGTACTTC. The encoded protein is CSASSGLKVSYEQYF. This chain connects TRBV20-1 to TRBJ2-7, with D perhaps TRBD2 (6 bases). V was shortened by 3 bases and J by 1 base, with 16 bases between the two germline ends. The CDR3 loop spans 15 amino acids. Germline CDR1 is DFQATT and CDR2 is SNEGSKA (reference sequence).

This clone has a handful of counts. The chain joins TRBV28 to TRBJ2-2; weak D call: TRBD2 (6 bases). CDR3 size: 15 residues. V was shortened by 3 bases and J by 4 bases, with 12 bases between the two germline ends. Germline loops: CDR1 MDHEN, CDR2 SYDVKM. CDR3: CASSFGREVTGELFF. The CDR3 region has the DNA TGTGCCAGCAGTTTCGGCAGGGAGGTCACCGGGGAGCTGTTTTTT.

This clone was observed a few times. V gene TRBV6-1 combines with J gene TRBJ2-2, with D maybe TRBD1 (5 bases). This CDR3 comprises 14 residues. Germline lookup yields CDR1 MNHNS and CDR2 SASEGT. V was cut by 7 bases and J by 1 base, with 10 bases left in between. CDR3 residues: CASTQGGNTGELFF. CDR3 DNA: TGTGCCAGCACTCAGGGTGGGAACACCGGGGAGCTGTTTTTT.

The chain combines TRBV28 with TRBJ1-2, with TRBD1 matching 7 bases. This CDR3 has 13 amino acids. V lost 8 bases and J lost 6; bases outside the gene matches: 9. The V gene's germline CDR1 is MDHEN and CDR2 SYDVKM. The CDR3 is CASCGGGGHGYTF. The CDR3 DNA reads as TGTGCCAGCTGCGGAGGAGGGGGCCATGGCTACACCTTC.

The chain has TRBV7-3 and TRBJ1-2, with 10 bases that match TRBD1. Trimming cost V 4 bases and J 6 bases; bases outside gene matches: 11. The germline V gene encodes CDR1 SGHTA and CDR2 FQGTGA. The CDR3 runs 16 residues. The chain's CDR3 is CASSSRAGTGEDGYTF. The DNA for the CDR3 is TGTGCCAGCAGCTCGAGAGCCGGGACAGGGGAAGATGGCTACACCTTC.

This clone was seen a handful of times. The CDR3 loop reads CASKGDNSPLHF. CDR3 in DNA: TGTGCCAGCAAAGGGGATAATTCACCCCTCCACTTT. The gene calls are TRBV9 and TRBJ1-6; a weak D match, TRBD1 (5 bases). Germline V CDR1 and CDR2: SGDLS, YYNGEE. V was trimmed by 6 bases and J by 5 bases, leaving 6 bases between them. The CDR3 covers 12 residues.